Described below is a single T cell receptor (beta chain) sequence and its context. Its target is unknown. The entry originates in a study of cytomegalovirus exposure and HLA in healthy donors. Findings and caveats of the study: Researchers reported that a few CMV-associated chains were confirmed in vitro as CMV antigen-specific. A classifier reportedly called cytomegalovirus status with high sensitivity and specificity.

This PCR relied on a set of 60 Vbeta primers and 13 Jbeta primers. Clones were read by immunoSEQ multiplex PCR, and TCRdb kept only the in-frame ones, dropping some. The table shows roughly 100,000 clones, with under 85% occurring only once. This CDR3 contains 14 residues. Unmatched junction bases numbered 7, after V lost 3 bases and J lost 9 bases. Germline V lookup: CDR1 GTSNPN, CDR2 SVGIG (reference sequence). The V gene is TRBV30, the J gene TRBJ1-6, with 8 bases fitting TRBD1. The TCR originated in a man aged 25-45 years in good health and CMV-seronegative. Sequenced sample: PBMCs. CDR3 loop: CAWSPAGGGSPLHF. The CDR3 bases are TGTGCCTGGAGCCCCGCAGGGGGCGGTTCACCCCTCCACTTT. The full variable domain, its missing parts supplied by reference TRBV30 and TRBJ1-6, is SQTIHQWPATLVQPVGSPLSLECTVEGTSNPNLYWYRQAAGRGLQLLFYSVGIGQISSEVPQNLSASRPQDRQFILSSKKLLLSDSGFYLCAWSPAGGGSPLHFGNGTRLTVT.